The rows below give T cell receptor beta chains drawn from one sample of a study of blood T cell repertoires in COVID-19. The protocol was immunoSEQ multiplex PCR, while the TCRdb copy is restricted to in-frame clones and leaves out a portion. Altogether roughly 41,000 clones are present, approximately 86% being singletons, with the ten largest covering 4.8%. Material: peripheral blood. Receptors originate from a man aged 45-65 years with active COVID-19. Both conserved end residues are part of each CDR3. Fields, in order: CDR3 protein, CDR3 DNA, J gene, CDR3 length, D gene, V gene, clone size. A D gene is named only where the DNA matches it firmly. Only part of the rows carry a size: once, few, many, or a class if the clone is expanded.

CASSDDREQFF | TGCGCCAGCAGCGATGACAGGGAGCAGTTCTTC | TRBJ2-1 | 11 | NA | TRBV5-1 | NA
CASSPTSGGKETQYF | TGTGCCAGCAGTCCGACTAGCGGGGGGAAAGAGACCCAGTACTTC | TRBJ2-5 | 15 | TRBD2 | TRBV7-2 | NA
CASSPGGQSTDTQYF | TGTGCCAGCTCACCCGGGGGGCAGAGCACAGATACGCAGTATTTT | TRBJ2-3 | 15 | NA | TRBV18 | NA
CASSQTSSRAQYF | TGTGCCAGCAGCCAAACTAGCTCCAGGGCCCAGTACTTC | TRBJ2-5 | 13 | NA | TRBV3-1/TRBV3-2 | NA
CATTGPGELFF | TGTGCGACAACAGGGCCCGGGGAGCTGTTTTTT | TRBJ2-2 | 11 | NA | TRBV3-1/TRBV3-2 | NA
CASSLAQMNTEAFF | TGCGCCAGCAGCTTGGCACAGATGAACACTGAAGCTTTCTTT | TRBJ1-1 | 14 | NA | TRBV5-1 | NA
CASSVVQGAKDEQFF | TGTGCCAGCAGCGTAGTACAGGGGGCTAAGGATGAGCAGTTCTTC | TRBJ2-1 | 15 | TRBD1 | TRBV9 | NA
CASSLKPGQTNTGELFF | TGTGCCAGCAGCCTGAAACCGGGACAGACGAACACCGGGGAGCTGTTTTTT | TRBJ2-2 | 17 | TRBD1 | TRBV3-1/TRBV3-2 | NA
CASSLSHSPGGEQYF | TGTGCCAGCAGTTTATCTCATAGCCCCGGGGGGGAGCAGTACTTC | TRBJ2-7 | 15 | TRBD2 | TRBV27 | once
CASSRRQGVYEQYF | TGTGCCAGCAGCCGTCGACAGGGAGTCTACGAGCAGTACTTC | TRBJ2-7 | 14 | TRBD1 | TRBV3-1/TRBV3-2 | NA
CASSLASPGGMTDTQYF | TGCGCCAGCAGCTTGGCCTCCCCCGGGGGGATGACAGATACGCAGTATTTT | TRBJ2-3 | 17 | TRBD2 | TRBV5-1 | once
CASSGSTGLGEQYF | TGCGCCAGCAGTGGCTCGACAGGTCTCGGCGAGCAGTACTTC | TRBJ2-7 | 14 | NA | TRBV10-2 | NA
CASLFFETQYF | TGTGCCAGCCTCTTCTTTGAGACCCAGTACTTC | TRBJ2-5 | 11 | NA | TRBV7-2 | NA
CASSLQVYYGYTF | TGTGCCAGCAGCCTACAGGTTTACTATGGCTACACCTTC | TRBJ1-2 | 13 | NA | TRBV2 | NA
CASRGDRGPYEQYF | TGCGCCAGCAGGGGCGACAGGGGCCCCTACGAGCAGTACTTC | TRBJ2-7 | 14 | TRBD1 | TRBV10-1 | NA
CASRGQFRSPLHF | TGTGCCAGCAGGGGACAGTTTCGGTCACCCCTCCACTTT | TRBJ1-6 | 13 | TRBD1 | TRBV7-2 | NA
CASSFRGTEAFF | TGTGCCAGCAGTTTTCGAGGGACTGAAGCTTTCTTT | TRBJ1-1 | 12 | NA | TRBV6-5 | NA
CASSIGSVSSTDTQYF | TGCGCCAGCAGCATAGGGAGTGTCTCTAGCACAGATACGCAGTATTTT | TRBJ2-3 | 16 | NA | TRBV5-1 | NA
CASSQLVRGDTQYF | TGCGCCAGCAGCCAACTTGTCAGGGGAGATACGCAGTATTTT | TRBJ2-3 | 14 | NA | TRBV4-1 | NA
CASSYHVGGAGELFF | TGTGCCAGCAGTTACCATGTCGGGGGGGCCGGGGAGCTGTTTTTT | TRBJ2-2 | 15 | TRBD2 | TRBV6-5 | NA
CASSSLRPLGGFGTEAFF | TGTGCCAGCAGTTCTCTTAGACCGCTGGGGGGGTTCGGAACTGAAGCTTTCTTT | TRBJ1-1 | 18 | NA | TRBV11-2 | NA
CASSDSGGPDTQYF | TGTGCCAGCAGCGATAGCGGGGGGCCGGATACGCAGTATTTT | TRBJ2-3 | 14 | TRBD2 | TRBV5-6 | NA
CASSQGRADTQYF | TGCGCCAGCAGCCAGGGCCGCGCAGATACGCAGTATTTT | TRBJ2-3 | 13 | NA | TRBV10-1 | few
CASSPKRRVLPYEQYF | TGTGCCAGCAGCCCCAAGAGGAGGGTATTACCCTACGAGCAGTACTTC | TRBJ2-7 | 16 | NA | TRBV7-2 | NA
CASSQEGYNQPQHF | TGCGCCAGCAGCCAAGAGGGCTACAATCAGCCCCAGCATTTT | TRBJ1-5 | 14 | NA | TRBV4-1 | NA
CATSDPTGPRYNEQFF | TGTGCCACCAGTGACCCGACAGGCCCGAGATACAATGAGCAGTTCTTC | TRBJ2-1 | 16 | NA | TRBV24-1 | once
CASSISSGGAKNIQYF | TGTGCCAGTAGTATTTCCAGCGGGGGTGCCAAAAACATTCAGTACTTC | TRBJ2-4 | 16 | TRBD2 | TRBV19 | NA
CASSEALGAGNQPQHF | TGTGCCAGCAGTGAAGCGCTGGGGGCCGGCAATCAGCCCCAGCATTTT | TRBJ1-5 | 16 | NA | TRBV6-1 | NA
CASSHGQANEQYF | TGCGCCAGCAGCCATGGACAGGCGAACGAGCAGTACTTC | TRBJ2-7 | 13 | TRBD1 | TRBV4-3 | NA
CASTLVGQGTYEQYF | TGTGCCAGCACCCTAGTAGGGCAGGGCACCTACGAGCAGTACTTC | TRBJ2-7 | 15 | NA | TRBV6-5 | NA